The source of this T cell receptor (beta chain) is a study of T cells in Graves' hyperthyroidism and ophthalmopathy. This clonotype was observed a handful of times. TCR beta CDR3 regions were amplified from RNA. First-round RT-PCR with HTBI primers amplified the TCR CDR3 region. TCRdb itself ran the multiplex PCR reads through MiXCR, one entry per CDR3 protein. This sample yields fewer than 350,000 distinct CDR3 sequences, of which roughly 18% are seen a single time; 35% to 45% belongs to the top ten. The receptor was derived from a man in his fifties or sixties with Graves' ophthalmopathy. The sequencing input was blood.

The CDR3 DNA follows: TGTGCCAGCAGCGTAGGGGAAGGGGGAGGGCCTCATGAGCAGTTCTTC. Translation gives CASSVGEGGGPHEQFF. The genes are TRBV9 and TRBJ2-1; D is perhaps TRBD2 (7 bases). CDR3 length: 16 amino acids. CDR1 and CDR2 (germline): SGDLS, YYNGEE. V lost 0 bases and J lost 8, with 18 bases in between.